This entry lists 30 T cell receptor beta chains sequenced from one sample in a study of blood T cell repertoires in COVID-19. Clones were sequenced by immunoSEQ multiplex PCR, and TCRdb holds only the in-frame ones, with some missing. The table shows more than 350,000 clones, with approximately 91% occurring only once. The sequencing sample was made of PBMCs or T cells enriched from blood (not recorded which). The source is a woman aged 18-29 years who had been exposed to COVID-19.

V is TRBV20-1 and J is TRBJ2-3; TRBD2 matches at 7 bases. Germline values: CDR1 DFQATT, CDR2 SNEGSKA (reference sequence). Trimming took 3 bases from V and 0 from J; bases not matched to a gene: 0. The CDR3 runs to 13 residues. The CDR3 nucleotides read TGCAGTGCTAGTAGCGGGAGCACAGATACGCAGTATTTT. Translating gives CSASSGSTDTQYF.

This sequence joins TRBV14 and TRBJ2-7, with D maybe TRBD2 (7 bases). The germline gives CDR1 SGHDN, CDR2 FVKESK. The CDR3 covers 15 residues. Trimming took off 0 bases at V and 3 bases at J, with 12 bases between the two ends. CDR3 amino acids: CASSQESGGFYEQYF. In DNA, the CDR3 is TGTGCCAGCAGCCAAGAATCGGGGGGCTTCTACGAGCAGTACTTC.

V is TRBV4-1 and J is TRBJ2-1; 8 bases map to TRBD1. The CDR3 has 18 residues. V gave up 5 bases and J gave up 3 bases; unmatched junction bases: 15. CDR1 and CDR2 (germline): MGHRA, YSYEKL. The CDR3 DNA reads as TGCGCCAGCAGCAATACAAGGGCCCAGGGGGCCTACTACAATGAGCAGTTCTTC. It encodes CASSNTRAQGAYYNEQFF.

This chain uses TRBV4-1 with TRBJ1-2; 7 bases map to TRBD1. Germline CDR1 reads MGHRA; CDR2 reads YSYEKL. J lost 2 bases, V lost 4 bases, and 4 bases had no gene match. This CDR3 spans 14 amino acids. CDR3 sequence (DNA): TGCGCCAGCAGCCTGGCGACAGGGAACTATGGCTACACCTTC. This encodes CASSLATGNYGYTF.

The chain combines TRBV7-9 with TRBJ1-3, with D unclear. This CDR3 is 13 amino acids long. Germline CDR1 is SEHNR and CDR2 is FQNEAQ (reference sequence). Trimming shortened V by 3 bases and J by 3 bases, and 6 bases separated the two germline ends. CDR3 sequence reads: CASSLRRGNTIYF. The CDR3 coding sequence is TGTGCCAGCAGCTTGAGGCGTGGAAACACCATATATTTT.

V usage is TRBV2 and J usage is TRBJ1-1, with D uncertain. Trimming cost V 2 bases and J 14 bases, with 21 bases left between them. Germline CDR1 reads SNHLY; CDR2 reads FYNNEI. The CDR3 is 14 amino acids. The CDR3 loop reads CASSEPRDATLTFF. The CDR3 bases are TGTGCCAGCAGTGAACCGCGTGATGCGACATTGACCTTCTTT. The full variable domain, its missing parts supplied by reference TRBV2 and TRBJ1-1, is EPEVTQTPSHQVTQMGQEVILRCVPISNHLYFYWYRQILGQKVEFLVSFYNNEISEKSEIFDDQFSVERPDGSNFTLKIRSTKLEDSAMYFCASSEPRDATLTFFGQGTRLTVV.

V usage is TRBV27 and J usage is TRBJ1-6; perhaps TRBD1 as D (5 bases). Trimming removed 9 bases from V and 15 bases from J, with 24 bases in between. Germline V gene data show CDR1 as MNHEY and CDR2 as SMNVEV (reference sequence). CDR3 length: 14 residues. In nucleotides, the CDR3 is TGTGCCAGTGGAACGGGGGGTTCTTGGATTCGCCTCCACTTT. Protein product: CASGTGGSWIRLHF.

This clone occurred many times. The rearrangement uses TRBV10-1 and TRBJ2-1; 8 positions match TRBD1. The ends lost 7 bases at V and 0 bases at J; junction bases unmatched: 5. This CDR3 has 15 residues. Germline CDR1 and CDR2: WNHNN and SYGVQD (reference sequence). The CDR3 spells CASMRTGSSYNEQFF. In nucleotides, the CDR3 is TGCGCCAGCATGAGGACAGGGAGCTCCTACAATGAGCAGTTCTTC.

V gene TRBV18 combines with J gene TRBJ1-2; 7 bases are a match to TRBD1. The trim removed 3 bases at V and 3 bases at J, leaving 13 bases unmatched. From germline, CDR1 is KGHSH and CDR2 LQKENI. This CDR3 is 17 amino acids long. CDR3 nucleotides: TGTGCCAGCTCACCTGACAGGGTAGTTTTCGGCGACTATGGCTACACCTTC. It specifies CASSPDRVVFGDYGYTF. Together with reference TRBV18 and TRBJ1-2, the CDR3 gives the full variable domain: NAGVMQNPRHLVRRRGQEARLRCSPMKGHSHVYWYRQLPEEGLKFMVYLQKENIIDESGMPKERFSAEFPKEGPSILRIQQVVRGDSAAYFCASSPDRVVFGDYGYTFGSGTRLTVV.

The V call is TRBV10-2, the J call TRBJ1-4, with D possibly TRBD1 on 5 matching bases. The germline CDR1 and CDR2 sequences are WSHSY and SAAADI. Trimming took 2 bases from V and 5 from J, leaving 15 bases between them. This CDR3 has 16 amino acids. The CDR3 loop is CASSEDPDRINEKLFF. The CDR3 DNA follows: TGCGCCAGCAGTGAGGACCCCGACAGAATAAATGAAAAACTGTTTTTT.

The chain combines TRBV2 with TRBJ2-7; possible D gene TRBD2, 5 bases. V was trimmed by 7 bases and J by 3 bases, leaving 16 bases between them. CDR1 SNHLY and CDR2 FYNNEI come from the germline V gene. This CDR3 is built from 14 residues. Written as DNA, the CDR3 is TGTGCCAGCACCCCTCGTAGCGCCCGCTACGAGCAGTACTTC. Its translation is CASTPRSARYEQYF.

This chain uses TRBV10-2 with TRBJ2-7, with D possibly TRBD2 on 5 matching bases. The V end lost 3 bases, the J end lost 2 bases, and 11 bases lay between the germline ends. This CDR3 region has 14 residues. Germline V CDR1 and CDR2: WSHSY, SAAADI. CDR3 DNA sequence: TGCGCCAGCAGTGATTCCCGGGGTCCCTACGAGCAGTACTTC. Translating gives CASSDSRGPYEQYF.

This chain uses TRBV9 with TRBJ2-7; 7 bases are a match to TRBD2. Germline lookup yields CDR1 SGDLS and CDR2 YYNGEE. The CDR3 runs 14 residues. J lost 3 bases, V lost 5 bases, and 8 bases had no gene match. The CDR3 reads CASSSAGYIYEQYF. CDR3 nucleotide sequence: TGTGCCAGCAGTTCAGCGGGGTACATCTACGAGCAGTACTTC.

This clone was recorded once. CDR3 nucleotide sequence: TGTGCCAGCAGCTCGCCGGGACTTCCCTACGAGCAGTACTTC. Translated: CASSSPGLPYEQYF. The chain uses TRBV28 and TRBJ2-7, with a tentative D call TRBD2 (6 bases). Looked up from germline, CDR1 is MDHEN and CDR2 is SYDVKM. The germline V and J ends were trimmed by 6 bases and 2 bases, with 14 bases remaining between them. CDR3 length: 14 amino acids.

V gene TRBV7-6 combines with J gene TRBJ2-7, with D perhaps matching TRBD1 (5 bases). Per the germline V gene, CDR1 is SGHVS and CDR2 is FNYEAQ. There are 14 residues in the CDR3. The ends were cut back, 1 base at V and 4 bases at J, with 11 bases in the middle. The CDR3 nucleotides are TGTGCCAGCAGCTTAGACAGGAAAGGTTACGAGCAGTACTTC. This sequence encodes CASSLDRKGYEQYF.

The chain joins TRBV28 to TRBJ2-5; 9 bases align to TRBD1. CDR1 is MDHEN, CDR2 SYDVKM, per germline. CDR3 size: 15 residues. Trimming took 5 bases from V and 3 from J; bases not matched to a gene: 7. Written as DNA, the CDR3 is TGTGCCAGCAGTGCGACAGGGACAGGGAAAGAGACCCAGTACTTC. Translating gives CASSATGTGKETQYF. The whole variable domain, remainder taken from reference TRBV28 and TRBJ2-5, is DVKVTQSSRYLVKRTGEKVFLECVQDMDHENMFWYRQDPGLGLRLIYFSYDVKMKEKGDIPEGYSVSREKKERFSLILESASTNQTSMYLCASSATGTGKETQYFGPGTRLLVL.

In this sample, this clone turned up a few times. The chain links TRBV10-1 to TRBJ2-2, with D perhaps matching TRBD2 (5 bases). Germline V gene lookup returns CDR1 WNHNN and CDR2 SYGVQD (reference sequence). This CDR3 has 13 residues. V lost 5 bases, J lost 6 bases, and 10 bases lay in between. CDR3 loop: CASSNLGAGELFF. The CDR3 DNA reads TGCGCCAGCAGTAATCTCGGGGCCGGGGAGCTGTTTTTT.

This chain connects TRBV27 to TRBJ1-1, with TRBD1 matching 12 bases. Germline trimming cut 5 bases from V and 1 base from J; bases unmatched to any gene: 5. The CDR3 is 16 amino acids. CDR1 MNHEY and CDR2 SMNVEV come from the germline V gene (reference sequence). The CDR3 here is CASSPGTGGRNTEAFF. CDR3 bases: TGTGCCAGCAGTCCAGGGACAGGGGGCCGGAACACTGAAGCTTTCTTT.

This clone was seen a handful of times. The gene calls are TRBV18 and TRBJ1-5; D may be TRBD1 (5 bases). V shed 3 bases and J shed 2 bases, with 17 bases lying between them. Germline CDR1 reads KGHSH; CDR2 reads LQKENI. The CDR3 runs 17 residues. The CDR3 here is CASSPRGTRDGNQPQHF. The CDR3 bases are TGTGCCAGCTCACCCCGCGGGACTCGCGACGGCAATCAGCCCCAGCATTTT.

The chain combines TRBV6-1 with TRBJ1-3, with a tentative D call TRBD1 (6 bases). The CDR3 runs 16 residues. Germline V gives CDR1 MNHNS, CDR2 SASEGT. V shed 4 bases and J shed 4 bases, with 17 bases lying between them. The CDR3 spells CASSVSISQGGNTIYF. The CDR3 DNA is TGTGCCAGCAGTGTCTCCATTTCACAGGGAGGAAACACCATATATTTT.

The chain links TRBV30 to TRBJ1-6; D is ambiguous. The ends were cut back, 4 bases at V and 7 bases at J, with 20 bases in the middle. In germline, CDR1 is GTSNPN, CDR2 SVGIG (reference sequence). The CDR3 runs 16 residues. CDR3 amino acids: CAWTDPVSRLNSPLHF. For the CDR3, the DNA is TGTGCCTGGACTGATCCTGTCTCCAGGTTAAATTCACCCCTCCACTTT. Combining the CDR3 with reference TRBV30 and TRBJ1-6 gives the whole variable domain SQTIHQWPATLVQPVGSPLSLECTVEGTSNPNLYWYRQAAGRGLQLLFYSVGIGQISSEVPQNLSASRPQDRQFILSSKKLLLSDSGFYLCAWTDPVSRLNSPLHFGNGTRLTVT.

The rearrangement joins TRBV28 to TRBJ2-7; 7 nucleotides line up with TRBD1. After removal of 6 bases from V and 3 bases from J, the junction contained 5 bases not matched to a gene. The CDR3 is made up of 13 amino acids. Germline V gene sequence: CDR1 MDHEN, CDR2 SYDVKM. CDR3 bases: TGTGCCAGCAGGATGACAGGGAACTACGAGCAGTACTTC. This gives the protein CASRMTGNYEQYF.

This clone was found once. The chain joins TRBV6-5 to TRBJ2-3; D might be TRBD1 (5 bases). V was pared by 6 bases and J by 2 bases, with 9 bases between. The CDR3 runs 13 residues. In germline, CDR1 is MNHEY, CDR2 SVGAGI. Written as DNA, the CDR3 is TGTGCCAGCAGCGGACACCCCACAGATACGCAGTATTTT. It yields the protein CASSGHPTDTQYF.

V and J are TRBV5-1 and TRBJ2-2; 7 bases fit TRBD1. The germline CDR1 and CDR2 sequences are SGHRS and YFSETQ. Germline trimming cut 4 bases from V and 1 base from J; bases unmatched to any gene: 10. The CDR3 totals 17 residues. CDR3 amino acids: CASSLTGSAGNTGELFF. CDR3 sequence (DNA): TGCGCCAGCAGCCTGACAGGGTCGGCAGGGAACACCGGGGAGCTGTTTTTT.

The V call is TRBV12-3 or TRBV12-4, the J call TRBJ2-3; TRBD1 matches 9 bases. The length of the CDR3 is 13 residues. Losses at the gene ends were 8 bases for V and 6 bases for J; bases not matched to a gene: 6. The CDR3 coding sequence is TGTGCCAGCCGGACAGGGGTGCGGGATACGCAGTATTTT. Amino acids: CASRTGVRDTQYF.

The chain is built from TRBV3-1 (or the pseudogene TRBV3-2) and TRBJ1-4; D is unclear. The CDR3 sequence is 14 residues long. Germline V lookup: CDR1 LGHDT, CDR2 YNNKEL (reference sequence). Between the trimmed V and J ends, which lost 6 bases and 7 bases, there was a span of 15 bases. CDR3 DNA: TGTGCCAGCAGTCAAAGTTGGGGAGGTGAAAAACTGTTTTTT. Translated: CASSQSWGGEKLFF.

The table lists this clone with a count of one. The genes are TRBV6-6 and TRBJ2-2; no firm D call. In germline, CDR1 is MNHNY, CDR2 SVGAGI (reference sequence). The CDR3 sequence is 12 residues long. V was cut by 7 bases and J by 7 bases, with 10 bases left in between. The chain's CDR3 is CASNPSGGELFF. The CDR3 nucleotides are TGTGCCAGCAACCCATCCGGCGGGGAGCTGTTTTTT.

This clone showed up just once. The chain uses TRBV30 and TRBJ1-5; D remains ambiguous. The CDR3 is 17 residues long. V was pared by 0 bases and J by 4 bases, with 19 bases between. Looked up from germline, CDR1 is GTSNPN and CDR2 is SVGIG (reference sequence). The CDR3 nucleotides read TGTGCCTGGAGTGTTGGTAGAAGACAACGAGAAAATCAGCCCCAGCATTTT. Translated: CAWSVGRRQRENQPQHF.

The rearrangement links TRBV11-3 to TRBJ1-1, with a weak D call TRBD1 (5 bases). Germline CDR1 SGHNT, CDR2 YENEEA. Trimming stripped 4 bases from V and 4 bases from J, with 10 bases between. CDR3 length equals 13 residues. The CDR3 protein is CASSSQGSTEAFF. The DNA for the CDR3 is TGTGCCAGCAGCTCCCAGGGTTCCACTGAAGCTTTCTTT.

The J gene is TRBJ2-7, the V gene TRBV28; D remains ambiguous. The CDR3 length is 10 residues. Germline V gene lookup returns CDR1 MDHEN and CDR2 SYDVKM. V was pared by 8 bases and J by 2 bases, with 4 bases between. Here the CDR3 DNA reads TGTGCCAGCGGAGCCTACGAGCAGTACTTC. It codes for CASGAYEQYF.